A selection of T cell receptor beta chains follows, all from one sample in a study of CD8+ T cells in alopecia areata. Repertoires were generated with immunoSEQ multiplex PCR, while TCRdb's copy carries only in-frame clones and drops some. This table has about 120,000 clones, more than 30% appearing once. Sequences were obtained from CD4+ T cells sorted from blood. The receptors originated from a human donor with alopecia areata. Each CDR3 is given with its conserved first and last residue. A D gene is named only where the DNA matches it firmly. Clone size is not always given. Where it is, it says once, few, many or a class for expanded clones.

size	V	J	D	DNA	CDR3
-	TRBV28	TRBJ1-5	TRBD1	TGTGCCAGCAATACAGGGGTGCGGCCCCAGCATTTT	CASNTGVRPQHF
-	TRBV29-1	TRBJ1-2	-	TGCAGCGTTGCGTCCCCAGGGGTGGGGAACTATGGCTACACCTTC	CSVASPGVGNYGYTF
-	TRBV18	TRBJ2-7	TRBD2	TGTGCCAGCTCACCGGGACTAGCGAACTACGAGCAGTACTTC	CASSPGLANYEQYF
-	TRBV20-1	TRBJ1-2	-	TGCAGTGCTAGCAATGGCTACACCTTC	CSASNGYTF
-	TRBV28	TRBJ1-2	TRBD1	TGTGCCAGCAGTGTAGGACAGGGGGACGGCTACACCTTC	CASSVGQGDGYTF
few	TRBV27	TRBJ2-7	-	TGTGCCAGCAGTAAACATCAGGGGGGGGAGCAGTACTTC	CASSKHQGGEQYF
few	TRBV19	TRBJ1-2	TRBD1	TGTGCCAGTCAAACGGGACAGGGCTTCGATGGCTACACCTTC	CASQTGQGFDGYTF
-	TRBV28	TRBJ2-5	-	TGTGCCAGCAGTTTAGTGAGCCGGATCCAAGAGACCCAGTACTTC	CASSLVSRIQETQYF
-	TRBV2	TRBJ2-1	TRBD1	TGTGCCAGCAGTGGGACAGGGTTATACAATGAGCAGTTCTTC	CASSGTGLYNEQFF
once	TRBV5-4	TRBJ1-1	-	TGTGCCAGCAGCTTACGACAACCGAACACTGAAGCTTTCTTT	CASSLRQPNTEAFF
-	TRBV30	TRBJ1-2	-	TGTGCCTGGAGTGTTGGCAGCAACTATGGCTACACCTTC	CAWSVGSNYGYTF
-	TRBV28	TRBJ2-7	TRBD2	TGTGCCAGCAACACCCCCGGAGGCGGGAGGGCCTACGAGCAGTACTTC	CASNTPGGGRAYEQYF
-	TRBV7-9	TRBJ1-1	-	TGTGCCAGCAGCTTAGTAGGGGCGGTCACTGAAGCTTTCTTT	CASSLVGAVTEAFF
-	TRBV29-1	TRBJ2-1	TRBD2	TGCAGCGTTGAAGACATGCTGGGACTAGTAACCTACAATGAGCAGTTCTTC	CSVEDMLGLVTYNEQFF
-	TRBV2	TRBJ1-1	-	TGTGCCAGCAGTTACCTCGCCGGGAAGAACACTGAAGCTTTCTTT	CASSYLAGKNTEAFF
few	TRBV5-1	TRBJ2-3	-	TGCGCCAGCACCCCCGCCAGGGACCGGGTCGCAGATACGCAGTATTTT	CASTPARDRVADTQYF
few	TRBV30	TRBJ1-1	-	TGTGCCTGGAGAATGGTTCCGAACACTGAAGCTTTCTTT	CAWRMVPNTEAFF
-	TRBV30	TRBJ1-5	TRBD1	TGTGCCTGGAGTACGGGACAGGGGCGTCAGCCCCAGCATTTT	CAWSTGQGRQPQHF
-	TRBV23-1	TRBJ2-7	-	TGCGCCAGCCGACGGAAGGACGAGCAGTACTTC	CASRRKDEQYF
many	TRBV27	TRBJ2-4	-	TGTGCCAGCAGTTCTGCGGAGGCGGCCAAAAACATTCAGTACTTC	CASSSAEAAKNIQYF
medium-sized	TRBV14	TRBJ2-2	TRBD1	TGTGCCAGCAGCCAAGCGTCTGGGACAGGGATTTTTACCGGGGAGCTGTTTTTT	CASSQASGTGIFTGELFF
-	TRBV5-1	TRBJ1-5	-	TGCGCCAGCAGCTTATCAGGGGAAAACAATCAGCCCCAGCATTTT	CASSLSGENNQPQHF
-	TRBV29-1	TRBJ2-4	-	TGCAGCGTTCGACCCGACAGTCATCAGTACTTC	CSVRPDSHQYF
few	TRBV29-1	TRBJ2-1	-	TGCAGCGTTGAATTACGTCCTAGTTTCTCCAATGAGCAGTTCTTC	CSVELRPSFSNEQFF
-	TRBV13	TRBJ1-1	-	TGTGCCAGCAGCTTAAACCCGGGCGCTGAAGCTTTCTTT	CASSLNPGAEAFF
few	TRBV19	TRBJ2-7	TRBD1	TGTGCCAGTAGCCGACCGGGACAGAGACTCGAGCAGTACTTC	CASSRPGQRLEQYF
few	TRBV5-1	TRBJ2-1	TRBD2	TGCGCCAGCAGCTTGGTTTGGTCTAGCGGGAGGGCCTTAGTCAATGAGCAGTTCTTC	CASSLVWSSGRALVNEQFF
-	TRBV29-1	TRBJ1-4	TRBD1	TGCAGCGTTAGTATTCGACAGGGAGGTGAAAAACTGTTTTTT	CSVSIRQGGEKLFF
-	TRBV14	TRBJ1-1	-	TGTGCCAGCAGCCCGGACATTGGGATCACTGAAGCTTTCTTT	CASSPDIGITEAFF
-	TRBV5-1	TRBJ2-5	-	TGCGCCAGCAGCTTGGCTGTGGGGAAGACCCAGTACTTC	CASSLAVGKTQYF
few	TRBV5-4	TRBJ2-7	TRBD2	TGTGCCAGCAGCCCAGGACTAGCCTACGAGCAGTACTTC	CASSPGLAYEQYF
few	TRBV29-1	TRBJ1-3	TRBD1	TGCAGCGGGACAGGCACTCTCTCTGGAAACACCATATATTTT	CSGTGTLSGNTIYF
-	TRBV27	TRBJ2-7	-	TGTGCCACCCCGCCGGGCGAGCAGTACTTC	CATPPGEQYF
-	TRBV13	TRBJ1-1	-	TGTGCCAGCAGCAAACTAATCCCGAACACTGAAGCTTTCTTT	CASSKLIPNTEAFF
few	TRBV4-3	TRBJ1-5	-	TGCGCCAGCAGCCAAGATTCTAATCAGCCCCAGCATTTT	CASSQDSNQPQHF
-	TRBV6-6	TRBJ2-7	TRBD2	TGTGCCAGCAGTTACGGGACTAGCGCGGGGCTCGAGCAGTACTTC	CASSYGTSAGLEQYF
-	TRBV30	TRBJ1-1	-	TGTGCCTGGAAGGGGGGACTCAGCTCCGAAGCTTTCTTT	CAWKGGLSSEAFF
many	TRBV28	TRBJ2-3	-	TGTGCCAGCAGTGACTTGTTAGATACGCAGTATTTT	CASSDLLDTQYF
few	TRBV28	TRBJ2-1	-	TGTGCCAGCGTAGGGGGGGAGCGAAACAATGAGCAGTTCTTC	CASVGGERNNEQFF
-	TRBV7-6	TRBJ2-5	TRBD2	TGTGCCAGCAGCTTAGGGGCGCTAGCGGGAGTGGAGACCCAGTACTTC	CASSLGALAGVETQYF